This TCR beta chain was recovered during a study of response to subunit inactivated influenza vaccine. TCRdb re-derived calls from the RT-PCR reads in MiXCR, one entry per CDR3 protein. The table includes some 480,000 distinct CDR3 sequences, approximately 9.9% detected once. This clonotype was picked up a small number of times. Antigen specificity is unknown. Points from the study as a whole: Only a handful of new T cells, the authors suggested, are recruited with each seasonal influenza vaccination.

V was pared by 3 bases and J by 0 bases, with 7 bases of the junction left unmatched. This CDR3 has 17 residues. The origin of this receptor is a man aged 45-65 years who received an inactivated influenza vaccine. The V gene is TRBV12-3 or TRBV12-4, the J gene TRBJ2-2, with TRBD1 matching 7 bases. Sequenced here: PBMCs from blood, sampled about 40 days after vaccination. CDR3 nucleotides: TGTGCCAGCAGTTTTATGTTCGGGACAGCGAACACCGGGGAGCTGTTTTTT. It translates to CASSFMFGTANTGELFF.